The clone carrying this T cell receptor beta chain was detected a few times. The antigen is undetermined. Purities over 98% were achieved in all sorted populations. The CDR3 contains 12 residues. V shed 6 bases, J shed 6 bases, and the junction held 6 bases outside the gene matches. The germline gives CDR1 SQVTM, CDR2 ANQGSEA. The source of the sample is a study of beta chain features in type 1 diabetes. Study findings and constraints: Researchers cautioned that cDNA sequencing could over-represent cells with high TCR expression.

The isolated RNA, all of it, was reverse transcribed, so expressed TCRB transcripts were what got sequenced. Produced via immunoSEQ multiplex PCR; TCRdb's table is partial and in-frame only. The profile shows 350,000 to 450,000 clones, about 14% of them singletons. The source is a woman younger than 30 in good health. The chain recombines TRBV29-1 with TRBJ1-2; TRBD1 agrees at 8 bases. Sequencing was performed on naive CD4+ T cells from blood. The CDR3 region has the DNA TGCAGCGTATCGGACAGGGTCCATGGCTACACCTTC. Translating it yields CSVSDRVHGYTF.